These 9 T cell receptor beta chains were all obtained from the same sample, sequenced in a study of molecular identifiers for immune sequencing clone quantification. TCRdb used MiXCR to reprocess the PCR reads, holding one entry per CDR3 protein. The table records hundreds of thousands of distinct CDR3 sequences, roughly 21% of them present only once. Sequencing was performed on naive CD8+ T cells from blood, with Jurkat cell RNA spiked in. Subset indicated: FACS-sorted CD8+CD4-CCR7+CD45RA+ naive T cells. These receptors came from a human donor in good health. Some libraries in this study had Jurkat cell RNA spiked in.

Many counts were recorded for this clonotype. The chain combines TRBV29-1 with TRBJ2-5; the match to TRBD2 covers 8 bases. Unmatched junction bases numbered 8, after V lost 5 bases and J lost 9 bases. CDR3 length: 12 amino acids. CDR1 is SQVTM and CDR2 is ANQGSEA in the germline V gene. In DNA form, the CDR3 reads TGCAGCGTTTGGCGGGGGGAGCGGGCCCAGTACTTC. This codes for CSVWRGERAQYF.

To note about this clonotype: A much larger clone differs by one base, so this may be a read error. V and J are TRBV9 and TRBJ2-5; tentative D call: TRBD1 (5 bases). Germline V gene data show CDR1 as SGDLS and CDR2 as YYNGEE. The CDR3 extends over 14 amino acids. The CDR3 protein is CAGSVGDSQETQYF. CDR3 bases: TGTGCCGGCAGCGTTGGAGACAGCCAAGAGACCCAGTACTTC.

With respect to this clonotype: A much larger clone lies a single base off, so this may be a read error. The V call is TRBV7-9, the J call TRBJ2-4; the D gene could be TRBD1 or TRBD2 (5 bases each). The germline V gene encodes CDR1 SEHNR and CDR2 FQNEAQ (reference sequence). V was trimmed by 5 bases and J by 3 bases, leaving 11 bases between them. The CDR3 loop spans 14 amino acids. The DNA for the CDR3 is TGTGCCAGCAGCGCAAGGGACGACAAAAACATTCAGTACTTC. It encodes CASSARDDKNIQYF.

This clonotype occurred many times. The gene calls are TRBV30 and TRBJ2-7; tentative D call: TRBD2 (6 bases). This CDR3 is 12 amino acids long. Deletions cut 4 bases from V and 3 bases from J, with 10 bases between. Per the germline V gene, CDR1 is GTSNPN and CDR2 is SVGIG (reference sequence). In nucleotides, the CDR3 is TGTGCCTGGACTGTTAGCGGCTACGAGCAGTACTTC. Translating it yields CAWTVSGYEQYF.

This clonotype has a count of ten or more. The CDR3 protein is CASRSNSYNEQFF. CDR3 nucleotide sequence: TGTGCCAGCCGGAGCAACTCCTACAATGAGCAGTTCTTC. This chain uses TRBV27 with TRBJ2-1; D not resolved. The V and J ends lost 8 bases and 0 bases respectively, with 8 bases between them. This CDR3 contains 13 residues. The germline CDR1 and CDR2 sequences are MNHEY and SMNVEV (reference sequence).

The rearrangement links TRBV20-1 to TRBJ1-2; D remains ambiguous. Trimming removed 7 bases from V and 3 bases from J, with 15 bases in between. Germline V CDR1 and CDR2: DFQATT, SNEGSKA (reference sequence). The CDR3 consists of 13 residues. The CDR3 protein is CSVSPDTYYGYTF. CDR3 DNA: TGCAGTGTTTCCCCCGACACTTACTATGGCTACACCTTC.

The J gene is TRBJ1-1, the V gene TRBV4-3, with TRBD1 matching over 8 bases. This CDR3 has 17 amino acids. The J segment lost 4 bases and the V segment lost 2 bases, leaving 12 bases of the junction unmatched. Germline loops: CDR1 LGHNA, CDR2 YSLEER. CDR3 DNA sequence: TGCGCCAGCAGCCAATTCAGGACAGGGAAGGCGGGCACTGAAGCTTTCTTT. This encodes CASSQFRTGKAGTEAFF.

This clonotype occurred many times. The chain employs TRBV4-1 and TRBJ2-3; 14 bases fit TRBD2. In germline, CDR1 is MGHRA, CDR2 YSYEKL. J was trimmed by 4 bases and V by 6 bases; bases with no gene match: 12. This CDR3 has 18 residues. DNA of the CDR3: TGCGCCAGCAGAACCCGACTAGCGGGGGGGCCTTTGGCAGATACGCAGTATTTT. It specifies CASRTRLAGGPLADTQYF.

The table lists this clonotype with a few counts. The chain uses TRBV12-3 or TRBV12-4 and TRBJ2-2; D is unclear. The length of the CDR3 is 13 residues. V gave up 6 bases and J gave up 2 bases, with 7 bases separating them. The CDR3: CASRGINTGELFF. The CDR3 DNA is TGTGCCAGCAGGGGGATTAACACCGGGGAGCTGTTTTTT.